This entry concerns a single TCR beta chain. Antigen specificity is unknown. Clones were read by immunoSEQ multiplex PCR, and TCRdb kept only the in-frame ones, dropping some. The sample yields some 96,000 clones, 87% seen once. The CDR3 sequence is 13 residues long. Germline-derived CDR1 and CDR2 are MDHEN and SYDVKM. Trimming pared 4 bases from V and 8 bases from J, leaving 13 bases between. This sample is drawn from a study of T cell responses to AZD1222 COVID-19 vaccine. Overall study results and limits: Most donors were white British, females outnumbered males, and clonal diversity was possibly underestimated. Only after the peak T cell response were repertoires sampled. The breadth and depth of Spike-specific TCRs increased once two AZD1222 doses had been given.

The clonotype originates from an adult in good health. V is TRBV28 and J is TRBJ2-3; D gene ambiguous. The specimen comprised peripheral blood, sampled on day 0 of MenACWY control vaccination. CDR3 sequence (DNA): TGTGCCAGCAGTTCAATCCAGGTTATTACGCAGTATTTT. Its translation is CASSSIQVITQYF.